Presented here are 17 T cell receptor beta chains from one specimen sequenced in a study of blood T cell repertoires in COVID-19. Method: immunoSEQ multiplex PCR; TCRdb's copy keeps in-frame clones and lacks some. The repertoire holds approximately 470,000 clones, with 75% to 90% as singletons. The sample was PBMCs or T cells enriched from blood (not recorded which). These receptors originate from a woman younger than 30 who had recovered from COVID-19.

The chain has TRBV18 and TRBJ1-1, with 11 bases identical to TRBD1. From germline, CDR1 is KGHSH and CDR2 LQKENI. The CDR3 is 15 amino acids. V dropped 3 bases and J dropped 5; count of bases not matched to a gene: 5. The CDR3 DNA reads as TGTGCCAGCTCACCTACGGACAGGGGGCAAACTGAAGCTTTCTTT. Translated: CASSPTDRGQTEAFF.

The CDR3 protein is CAITGTGDNSPLHF. The CDR3 DNA is TGTGCCATCACCGGGACAGGGGATAATTCACCCCTCCACTTT. J is TRBJ1-6 and V is TRBV28, with 10 bases identical to TRBD1. The CDR3 runs to 14 residues. The germline gives CDR1 MDHEN, CDR2 SYDVKM. V gave up 10 bases and J gave up 5 bases; unmatched junction bases: 5.

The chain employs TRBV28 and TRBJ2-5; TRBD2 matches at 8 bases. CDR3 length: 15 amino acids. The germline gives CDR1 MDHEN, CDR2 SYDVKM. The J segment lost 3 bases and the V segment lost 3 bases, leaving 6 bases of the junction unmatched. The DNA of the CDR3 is TGTGCCAGCAGTTTGGGGGGAGCGGGGGAAGAGACCCAGTACTTC. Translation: CASSLGGAGEETQYF.

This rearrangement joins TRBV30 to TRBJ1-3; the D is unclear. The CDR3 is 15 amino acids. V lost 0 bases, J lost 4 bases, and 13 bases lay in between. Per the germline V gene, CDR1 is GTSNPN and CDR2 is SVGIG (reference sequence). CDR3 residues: CAWSVLGELGNTIYF. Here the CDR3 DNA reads TGTGCCTGGAGTGTACTGGGTGAACTAGGAAACACCATATATTTT.

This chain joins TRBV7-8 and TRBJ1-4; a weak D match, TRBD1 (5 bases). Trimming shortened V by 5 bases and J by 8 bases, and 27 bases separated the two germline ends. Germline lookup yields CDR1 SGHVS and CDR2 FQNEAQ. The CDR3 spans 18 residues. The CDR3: CASSLGLPRDSTREKLFF. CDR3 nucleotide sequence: TGTGCCAGCAGCCTGGGCTTGCCTAGGGACTCGACGAGGGAAAAACTGTTTTTT.

The CDR3 bases are TGCAGCGTTGTAGCAGACTACGAGCAGTACTTC. It is translated as CSVVADYEQYF. The gene calls are TRBV29-1 and TRBJ2-7, with no clear D. This CDR3 has 11 residues. CDR1 is SQVTM, CDR2 ANQGSEA, per germline. The V end was cut by 4 bases, the J end by 3 bases, with 7 bases between.

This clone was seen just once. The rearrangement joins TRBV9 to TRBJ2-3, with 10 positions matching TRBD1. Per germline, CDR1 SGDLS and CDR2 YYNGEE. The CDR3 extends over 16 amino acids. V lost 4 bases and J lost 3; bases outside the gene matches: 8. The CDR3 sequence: CASSLRDRGDTDTQYF. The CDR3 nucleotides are TGTGCCAGCAGCCTCCGGGACAGGGGAGATACAGATACGCAGTATTTT.

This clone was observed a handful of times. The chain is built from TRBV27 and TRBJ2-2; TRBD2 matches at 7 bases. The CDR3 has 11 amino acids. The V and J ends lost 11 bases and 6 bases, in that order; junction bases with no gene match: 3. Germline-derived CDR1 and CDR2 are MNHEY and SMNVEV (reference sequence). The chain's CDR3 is CAPRGAGELFF. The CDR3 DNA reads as TGTGCCCCCCGGGGGGCCGGGGAGCTGTTTTTT.

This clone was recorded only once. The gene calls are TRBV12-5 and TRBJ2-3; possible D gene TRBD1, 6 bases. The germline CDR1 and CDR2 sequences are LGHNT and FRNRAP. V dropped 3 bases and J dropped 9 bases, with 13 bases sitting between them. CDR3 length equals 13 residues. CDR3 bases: TGTGCTAGTGGTTTTGGACAGCAAGGGACGCAGTATTTT. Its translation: CASGFGQQGTQYF.

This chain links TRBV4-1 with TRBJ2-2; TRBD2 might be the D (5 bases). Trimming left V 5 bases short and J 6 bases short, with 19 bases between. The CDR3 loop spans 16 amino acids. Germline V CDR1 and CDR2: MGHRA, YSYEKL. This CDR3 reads CASSDPGRGKSGELFF. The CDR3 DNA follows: TGCGCCAGCAGCGACCCTGGTCGAGGGAAGTCCGGGGAGCTGTTTTTT.

CDR3 nucleotide sequence: TGTGCCAGCAGTTTCTGGAGGGCGGGAAAGGAGACCCAGTACTTC. As protein: CASSFWRAGKETQYF. The chain has TRBV28 and TRBJ2-5; the D gene is possibly TRBD2 (6 bases). The CDR3 loop spans 15 amino acids. The V and J ends lost 3 bases and 5 bases respectively, with 16 bases between them. Germline assignment: CDR1 MDHEN and CDR2 SYDVKM.

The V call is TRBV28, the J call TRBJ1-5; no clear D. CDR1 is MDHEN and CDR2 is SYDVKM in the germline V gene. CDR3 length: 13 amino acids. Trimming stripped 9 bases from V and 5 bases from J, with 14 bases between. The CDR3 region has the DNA TGTGCCAGTACGCTTAGGAGGGATCAGCCCCAGCATTTT. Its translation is CASTLRRDQPQHF.

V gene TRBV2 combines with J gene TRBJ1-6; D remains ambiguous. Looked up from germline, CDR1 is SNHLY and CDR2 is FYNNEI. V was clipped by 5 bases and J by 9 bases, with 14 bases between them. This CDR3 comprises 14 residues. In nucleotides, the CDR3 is TGTGCCAGCAGTCTCGGGCACGGGATTTCACCCCTCCACTTT. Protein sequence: CASSLGHGISPLHF. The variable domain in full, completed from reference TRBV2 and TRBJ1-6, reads EPEVTQTPSHQVTQMGQEVILRCVPISNHLYFYWYRQILGQKVEFLVSFYNNEISEKSEIFDDQFSVERPDGSNFTLKIRSTKLEDSAMYFCASSLGHGISPLHFGNGTRLTVT.

The CDR3 region is CASSPYRTSGGSSTDTQYF. The DNA for the CDR3 is TGTGCCAGCTCACCTTACCGGACTAGCGGGGGGTCCTCCACAGATACGCAGTATTTT. The V gene is TRBV18, the J gene TRBJ2-3, with 14 bases aligning to TRBD2. The germline V gene encodes CDR1 KGHSH and CDR2 LQKENI. The CDR3 runs 19 residues. The junction had 10 bases not matched to a gene; V was cut back by 3 bases and J by 2 bases.

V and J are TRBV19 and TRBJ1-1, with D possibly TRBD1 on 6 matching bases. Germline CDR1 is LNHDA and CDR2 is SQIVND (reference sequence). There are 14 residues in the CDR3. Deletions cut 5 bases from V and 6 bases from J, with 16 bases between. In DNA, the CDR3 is TGTGCCAGTAGTGCAACAGGGAATTTCGCTGAAGCTTTCTTT. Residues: CASSATGNFAEAFF.

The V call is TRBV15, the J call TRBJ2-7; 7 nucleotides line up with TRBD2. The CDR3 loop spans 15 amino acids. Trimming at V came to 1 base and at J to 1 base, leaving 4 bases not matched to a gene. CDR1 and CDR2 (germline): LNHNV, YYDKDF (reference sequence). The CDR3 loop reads CATSRVSGGSYEQYF. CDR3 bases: TGTGCCACCAGCAGAGTTTCCGGGGGGTCCTACGAGCAGTACTTC.

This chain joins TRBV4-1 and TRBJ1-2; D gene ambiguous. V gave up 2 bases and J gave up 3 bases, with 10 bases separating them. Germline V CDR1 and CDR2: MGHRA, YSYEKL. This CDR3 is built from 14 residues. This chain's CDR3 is CASSQPGGYYGYTF. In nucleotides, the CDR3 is TGCGCCAGCAGCCAACCGGGTGGGTACTATGGCTACACCTTC.